This T cell receptor beta chain was sequenced during a study of blood T cell repertoires in COVID-19 (dated by TCRdb to 2018 to 2020). Regarding the research as a whole: The collaborator samples originated in the United States, Italy and Spain and spanned the acute and convalescent phases of COVID-19. HLA class I and class II types, where available, came from metadata supplied by the sample provider rather than from assay-based typing. The repertoires were released in a freely available public database intended as a resource for research on the immune response to SARS-CoV-2. Nearly every sample came with metadata listing a de-identified subject ID, COVID-19 status, age in years and sex. Deeply sampled blood TCRbeta repertoires from subjects exposed to, actively infected with, or recovered from COVID-19 were included in the dataset. The prospective study material was composed of cDNA or gDNA derived from T cells, B-cell-depleted T cells, or PBMCs. The samples were drawn from two sources: the first 160 participants of the ongoing ImmuneRACE study, and fewer than 1,500 subjects contributed by 6 global collaborators. Broader findings and caveats from the paper: The amount of clinical and demographic metadata varied by source and participant and was provided uncurated.

For this clone: Its antigen target is currently unknown. Qualities for individual bases were not recorded, and no much larger clone is one base off.

Samples from volunteer blood donors who had recovered from COVID-19 were contributed by a second Seattle source. Whole blood was collected in K2EDTA tubes by collaborating institutions according to the institutions' own protocols. Collaborator samples were shipped for TCRbeta analysis as frozen whole blood, isolated PBMCs, or DNA extracted from either sample type. Spanning cysteine to phenylalanine, the CDR3 consists of 16 amino acids. Only the CDR3 DNA is retained, 48 bases long and in frame from the first base. CDR1 and CDR2, looked up from the germline V gene, are LGHNA and YSLEER. V has 3 bases trimmed and J has 1 base trimmed; junction bases matching no gene number 5. The immunoSEQ Assay, a bias-controlled multiplex PCR, was used to amplify TCRbeta CDR3 regions from genomic DNA. In the original analysis: Nucleated cell counts per sample were estimated from amplification of reference gene primers within the assay. Sequence reads were collapsed and filtered to measure the absolute abundance of every unique TCRbeta CDR3 rearrangement. For each sample, productive Simpson clonality was calculated as the square root of Simpson's diversity index over productive rearrangements. In TCRdb, the immuneACCESS table is reduced to in-frame sequences with V and J assigned. These tables do not hold every clone; where another copy was compared, an unresolved V gene accounts for under half, and the others remain unexplained. Clonal size and the V and J genes are those of that table, whereas D and trimming came from the DNA. Recorded for this sample are 170,000 or so clones; 89% of them occurred a single time. The ten largest clones take up under 2% of the sample.

The clonotype originates from a man aged 18 to 30 who had recovered from COVID-19. The sequence links TRBV4-3 to TRBJ2-1, and TRBD2 matches 8 of the central bases. What was sequenced was peripheral blood. The CDR3 protein is CASSQEREWSYNEQFF. The bases are TGCGCCAGCAGCCAGGAGCGGGAGTGGTCCTACAATGAGCAGTTCTTC.